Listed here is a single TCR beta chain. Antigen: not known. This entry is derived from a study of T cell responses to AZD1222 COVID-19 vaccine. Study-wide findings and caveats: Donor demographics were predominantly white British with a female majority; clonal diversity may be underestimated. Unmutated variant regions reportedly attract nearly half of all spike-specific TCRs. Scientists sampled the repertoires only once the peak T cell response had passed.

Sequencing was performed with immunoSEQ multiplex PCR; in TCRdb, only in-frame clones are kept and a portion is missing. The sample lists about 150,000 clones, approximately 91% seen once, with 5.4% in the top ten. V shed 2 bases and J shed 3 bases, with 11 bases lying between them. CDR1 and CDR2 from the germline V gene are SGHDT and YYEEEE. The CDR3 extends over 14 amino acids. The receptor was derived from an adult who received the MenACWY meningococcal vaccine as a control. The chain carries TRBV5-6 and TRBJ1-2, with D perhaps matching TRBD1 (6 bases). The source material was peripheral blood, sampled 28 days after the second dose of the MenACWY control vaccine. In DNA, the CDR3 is TGTGCCAGCAGCTTTAGTTGGACAGACTATGGCTACACCTTC. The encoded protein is CASSFSWTDYGYTF.